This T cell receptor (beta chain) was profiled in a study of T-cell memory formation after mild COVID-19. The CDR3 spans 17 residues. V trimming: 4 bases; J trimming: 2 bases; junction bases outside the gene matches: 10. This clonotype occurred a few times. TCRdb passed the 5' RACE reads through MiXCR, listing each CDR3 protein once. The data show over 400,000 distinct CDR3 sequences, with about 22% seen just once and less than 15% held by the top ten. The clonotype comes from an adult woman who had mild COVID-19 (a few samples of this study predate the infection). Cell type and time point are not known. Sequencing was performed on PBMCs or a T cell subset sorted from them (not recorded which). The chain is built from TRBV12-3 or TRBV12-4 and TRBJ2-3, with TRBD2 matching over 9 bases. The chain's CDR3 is CASSSRWTSEYTDTQYF. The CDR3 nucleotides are TGTGCCAGCAGTTCTAGGTGGACTAGCGAATACACAGATACGCAGTATTTT.